This T cell receptor beta chain was recorded in a study of cytomegalovirus exposure and HLA in healthy donors. Looked up from germline, CDR1 is SGHAT and CDR2 is FQNNGV. The CDR3 spans 13 residues. The V end was cut by 0 bases, the J end by 6 bases, with 9 bases between. With 60 Vbeta and 13 Jbeta primers, the PCR was carried out. The repertoire was sequenced with immunoSEQ multiplex PCR; TCRdb's copy has only in-frame clones and lacks some. Of about 130,000 clones in the sample, approximately 79% were seen once. The chain has TRBV11-2 and TRBJ2-7; maybe TRBD2 (5 bases). Sequencing was performed on PBMCs. The source is a man aged 25 to 40 in good health and CMV-seronegative. The CDR3 nucleotides read TGTGCCAGCAGCTTAGATATAGCGTCCGAGCAGTACTTC. Amino acids: CASSLDIASEQYF.